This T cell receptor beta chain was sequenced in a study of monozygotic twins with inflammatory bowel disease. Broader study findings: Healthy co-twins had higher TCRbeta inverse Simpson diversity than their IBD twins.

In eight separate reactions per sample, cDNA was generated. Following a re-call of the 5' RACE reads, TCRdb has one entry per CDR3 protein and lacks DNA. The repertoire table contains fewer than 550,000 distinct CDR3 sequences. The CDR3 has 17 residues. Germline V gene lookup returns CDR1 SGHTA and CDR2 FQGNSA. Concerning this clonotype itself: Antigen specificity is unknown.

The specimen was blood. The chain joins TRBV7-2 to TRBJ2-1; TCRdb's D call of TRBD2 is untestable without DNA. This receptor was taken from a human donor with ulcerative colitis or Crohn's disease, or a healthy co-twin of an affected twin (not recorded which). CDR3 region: CASRLYYPGLAANEQFF.